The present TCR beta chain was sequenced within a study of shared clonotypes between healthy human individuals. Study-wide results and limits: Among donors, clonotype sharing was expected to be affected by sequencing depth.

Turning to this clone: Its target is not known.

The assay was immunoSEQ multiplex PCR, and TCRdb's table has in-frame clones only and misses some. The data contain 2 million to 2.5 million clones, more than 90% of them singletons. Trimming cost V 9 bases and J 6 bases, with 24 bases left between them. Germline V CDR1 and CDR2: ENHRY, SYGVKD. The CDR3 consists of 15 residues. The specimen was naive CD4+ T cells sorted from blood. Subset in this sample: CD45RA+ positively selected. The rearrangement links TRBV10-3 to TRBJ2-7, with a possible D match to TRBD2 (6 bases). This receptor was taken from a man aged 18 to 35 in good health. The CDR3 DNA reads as TGTGCCATAACCCAGGGTCTGGGCGGGGCAGGCGAGCAGTACTTC. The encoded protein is CAITQGLGGAGEQYF.